The present T cell receptor (beta chain) was sequenced within a study of T-cell reconstitution after alpha-beta-depleted transplantation in children. Library preparation (for TCRbeta) was performed with unique molecular identifiers. TCRdb re-called the PCR reads with MiXCR, one entry per CDR3 protein. This table holds some 200,000 distinct CDR3 sequences, roughly 7.1% found once. The CDR3 runs 13 residues. Germline V gives CDR1 SGHTA, CDR2 FQGNSA. After removal of 5 bases from V and 6 bases from J, the junction contained 6 bases not matched to a gene. Study-level findings and limits: Alpha-beta T cells about two months after transplant reportedly derived from several hundred expanded graft clones.

This clonotype has ten or more counts. Its specificity is unknown. This receptor was identified in a boy younger than 10 with acute lymphoblastic leukemia, due to receive a stem cell transplant. The material sequenced was PBMCs, taken before TCRalphabeta/CD19-depleted stem cell transplant. This rearrangement joins TRBV7-2 to TRBJ2-5; 7 nucleotides line up with TRBD1. The CDR3 protein is CASSPTGLKTQYF. CDR3 DNA: TGTGCCAGCAGCCCGACAGGGCTGAAGACCCAGTACTTC.